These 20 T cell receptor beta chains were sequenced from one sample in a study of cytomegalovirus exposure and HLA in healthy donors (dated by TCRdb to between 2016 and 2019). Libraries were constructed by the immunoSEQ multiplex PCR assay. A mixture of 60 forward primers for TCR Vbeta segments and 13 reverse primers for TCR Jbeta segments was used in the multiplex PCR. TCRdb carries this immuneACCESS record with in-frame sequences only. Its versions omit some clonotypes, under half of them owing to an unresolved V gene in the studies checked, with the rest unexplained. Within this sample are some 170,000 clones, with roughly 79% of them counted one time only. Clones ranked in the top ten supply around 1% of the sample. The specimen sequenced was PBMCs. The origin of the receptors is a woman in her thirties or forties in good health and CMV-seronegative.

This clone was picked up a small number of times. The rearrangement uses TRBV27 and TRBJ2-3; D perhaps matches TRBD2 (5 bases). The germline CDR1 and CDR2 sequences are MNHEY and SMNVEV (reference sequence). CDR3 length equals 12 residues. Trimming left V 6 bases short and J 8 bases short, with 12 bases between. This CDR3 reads CASSPRLRTQYF. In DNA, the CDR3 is TGTGCCAGCAGCCCCCGACTACGTACGCAGTATTTT.

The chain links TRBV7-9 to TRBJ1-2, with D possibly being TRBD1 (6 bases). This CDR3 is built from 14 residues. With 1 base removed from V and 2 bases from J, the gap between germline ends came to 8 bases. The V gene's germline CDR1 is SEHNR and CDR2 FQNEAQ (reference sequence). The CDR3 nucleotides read TGTGCCAGCAGCTTAGACAGGGTGAACTATGGCTACACCTTC. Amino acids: CASSLDRVNYGYTF.

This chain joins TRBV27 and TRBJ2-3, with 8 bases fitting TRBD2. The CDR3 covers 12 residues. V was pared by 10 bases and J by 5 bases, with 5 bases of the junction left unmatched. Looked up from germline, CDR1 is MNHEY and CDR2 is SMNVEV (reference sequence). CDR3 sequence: CATGREEDTQYF. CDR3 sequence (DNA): TGTGCCACCGGGAGGGAAGAAGATACGCAGTATTTT.

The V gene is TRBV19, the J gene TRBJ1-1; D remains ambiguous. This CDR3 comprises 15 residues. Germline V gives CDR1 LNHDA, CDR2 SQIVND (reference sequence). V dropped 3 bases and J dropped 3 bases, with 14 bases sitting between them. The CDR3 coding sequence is TGTGCCAGTAGTATCTCGGGTACCCCACACACTGAAGCTTTCTTT. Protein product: CASSISGTPHTEAFF.

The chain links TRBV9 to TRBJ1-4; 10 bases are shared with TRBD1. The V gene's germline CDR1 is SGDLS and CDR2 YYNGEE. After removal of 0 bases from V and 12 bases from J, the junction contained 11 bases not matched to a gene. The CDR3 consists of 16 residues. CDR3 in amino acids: CASSVAAGTGAQELFF. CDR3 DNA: TGTGCCAGCAGCGTAGCAGCCGGGACAGGGGCGCAGGAACTGTTTTTT.

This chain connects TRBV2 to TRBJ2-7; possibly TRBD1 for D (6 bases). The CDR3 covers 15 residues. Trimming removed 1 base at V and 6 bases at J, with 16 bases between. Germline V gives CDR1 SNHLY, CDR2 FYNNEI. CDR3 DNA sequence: TGTGCCAGCAGTGAAGTGGGGGCTCCGCAGGGCGAGCAGTACTTC. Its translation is CASSEVGAPQGEQYF.

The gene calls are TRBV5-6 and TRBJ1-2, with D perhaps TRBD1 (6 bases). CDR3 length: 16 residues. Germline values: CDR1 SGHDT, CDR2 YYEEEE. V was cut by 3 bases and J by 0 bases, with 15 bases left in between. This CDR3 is CASSSPGHLTNYGYTF. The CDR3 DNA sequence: TGTGCCAGCAGCTCCCCGGGACATCTTACTAACTATGGCTACACCTTC. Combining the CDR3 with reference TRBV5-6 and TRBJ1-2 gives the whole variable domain DAGVTQSPTHLIKTRGQQVTLRCSPKSGHDTVSWYQQALGQGPQFIFQYYEEEERQRGNFPDRFSGHQFPNYSSELNVNALLLGDSALYLCASSSPGHLTNYGYTFGSGTRLTVV.

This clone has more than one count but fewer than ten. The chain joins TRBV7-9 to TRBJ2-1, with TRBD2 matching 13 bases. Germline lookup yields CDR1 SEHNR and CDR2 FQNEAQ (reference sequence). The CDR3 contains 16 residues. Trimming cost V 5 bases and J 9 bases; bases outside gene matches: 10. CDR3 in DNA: TGTGCCAGCAGCCGTTCTCTACTAGCGGGAGGGTCTGAGCAGTTCTTC. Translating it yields CASSRSLLAGGSEQFF.

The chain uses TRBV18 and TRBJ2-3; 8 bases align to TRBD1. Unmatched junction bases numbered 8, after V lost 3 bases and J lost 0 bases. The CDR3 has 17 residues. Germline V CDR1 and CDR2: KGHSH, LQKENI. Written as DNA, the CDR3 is TGTGCCAGCTCACCTACAGGACAGGGCTTAAGCACAGATACGCAGTATTTT. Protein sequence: CASSPTGQGLSTDTQYF. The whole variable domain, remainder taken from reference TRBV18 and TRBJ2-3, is NAGVMQNPRHLVRRRGQEARLRCSPMKGHSHVYWYRQLPEEGLKFMVYLQKENIIDESGMPKERFSAEFPKEGPSILRIQQVVRGDSAAYFCASSPTGQGLSTDTQYFGPGTRLTVL.

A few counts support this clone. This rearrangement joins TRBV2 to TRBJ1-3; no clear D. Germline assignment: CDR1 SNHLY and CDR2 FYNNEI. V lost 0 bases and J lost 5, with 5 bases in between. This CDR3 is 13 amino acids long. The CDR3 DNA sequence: TGTGCCAGCAGTGAAGCATCAAGAAACACCATATATTTT. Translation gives CASSEASRNTIYF.

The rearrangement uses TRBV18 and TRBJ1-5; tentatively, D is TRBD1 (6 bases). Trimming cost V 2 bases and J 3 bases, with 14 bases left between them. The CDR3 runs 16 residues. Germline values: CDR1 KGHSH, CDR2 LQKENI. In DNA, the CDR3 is TGTGCCAGCTCACCAGAATCCACAGGGAACAATCAGCCCCAGCATTTT. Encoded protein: CASSPESTGNNQPQHF.

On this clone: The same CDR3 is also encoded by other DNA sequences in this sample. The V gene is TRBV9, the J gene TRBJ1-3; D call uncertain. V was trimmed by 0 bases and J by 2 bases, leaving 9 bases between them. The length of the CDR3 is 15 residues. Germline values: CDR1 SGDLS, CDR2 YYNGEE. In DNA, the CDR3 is TGTGCCAGCAGCGTAGGACAACAGCCTGGAAACACCATATATTTT. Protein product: CASSVGQQPGNTIYF.

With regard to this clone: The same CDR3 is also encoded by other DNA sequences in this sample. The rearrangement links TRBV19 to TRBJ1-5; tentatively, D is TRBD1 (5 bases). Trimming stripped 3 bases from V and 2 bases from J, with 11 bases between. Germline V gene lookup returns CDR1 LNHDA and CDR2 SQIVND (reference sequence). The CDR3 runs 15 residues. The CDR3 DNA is TGTGCCAGTAGTATGGGGGGTAGGGGCAATCAGCCCCAGCATTTT. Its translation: CASSMGGRGNQPQHF.

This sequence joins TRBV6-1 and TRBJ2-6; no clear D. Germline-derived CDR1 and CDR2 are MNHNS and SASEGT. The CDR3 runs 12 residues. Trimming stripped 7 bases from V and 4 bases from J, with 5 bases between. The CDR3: CASTLGANVLTF. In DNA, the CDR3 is TGTGCCAGCACTTTGGGGGCCAACGTCCTGACTTTC.

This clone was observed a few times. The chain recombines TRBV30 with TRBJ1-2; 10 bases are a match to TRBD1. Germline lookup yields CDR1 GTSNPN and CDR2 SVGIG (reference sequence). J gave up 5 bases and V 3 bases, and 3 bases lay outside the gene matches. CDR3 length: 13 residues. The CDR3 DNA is TGTGCCTGGAGGACAGGGGGCGAGTATGGCTACACCTTC. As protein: CAWRTGGEYGYTF.

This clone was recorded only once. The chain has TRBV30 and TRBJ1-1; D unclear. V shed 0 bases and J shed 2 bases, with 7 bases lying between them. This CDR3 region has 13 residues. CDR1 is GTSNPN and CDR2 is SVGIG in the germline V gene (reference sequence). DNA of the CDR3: TGTGCCTGGAGTGTATCCGTAAACACTGAAGCTTTCTTT. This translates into CAWSVSVNTEAFF.

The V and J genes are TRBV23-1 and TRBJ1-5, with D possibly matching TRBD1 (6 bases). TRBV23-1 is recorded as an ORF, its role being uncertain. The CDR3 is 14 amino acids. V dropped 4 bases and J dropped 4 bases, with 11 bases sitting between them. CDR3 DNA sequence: TGCGCCAGCAGTCCTTTGAGGGGGAATCAGCCCCAGCATTTT. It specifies CASSPLRGNQPQHF.

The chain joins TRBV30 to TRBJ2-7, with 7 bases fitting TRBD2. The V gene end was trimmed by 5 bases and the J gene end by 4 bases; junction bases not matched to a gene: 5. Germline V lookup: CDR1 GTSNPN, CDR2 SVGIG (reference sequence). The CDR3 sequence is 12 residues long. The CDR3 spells CAWGLDSYEQYF. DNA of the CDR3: TGTGCCTGGGGACTAGACTCGTACGAGCAGTACTTC.

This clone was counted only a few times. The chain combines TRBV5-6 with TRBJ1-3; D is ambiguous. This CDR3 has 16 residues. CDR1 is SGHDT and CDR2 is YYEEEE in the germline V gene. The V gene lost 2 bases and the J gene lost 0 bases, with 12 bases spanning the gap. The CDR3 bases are TGTGCCAGCAGCTTCAGCGGACTGAGCTCTGGAAACACCATATATTTT. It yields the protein CASSFSGLSSGNTIYF.

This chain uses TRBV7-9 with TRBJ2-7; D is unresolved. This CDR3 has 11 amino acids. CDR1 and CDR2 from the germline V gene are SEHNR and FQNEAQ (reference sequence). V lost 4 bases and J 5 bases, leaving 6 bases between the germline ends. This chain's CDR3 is CASSSYDEQYF. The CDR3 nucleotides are TGTGCCAGCAGCTCCTATGACGAGCAGTACTTC.